This entry lists 2 T cell receptor beta chains sequenced from one sample in a study of cytomegalovirus exposure and HLA in healthy donors. Researchers ran the PCR with 60 Vbeta and 13 Jbeta primers. Method: immunoSEQ multiplex PCR; TCRdb's copy keeps in-frame clones and lacks some. This sample has around 100,000 clones, with 79% found just once. The source material was PBMCs. Receptors were obtained from a woman in her forties in good health and CMV-seronegative.

This rearrangement joins TRBV7-2 to TRBJ2-1, with TRBD2 identical over 8 bases. CDR3 size: 14 residues. Germline-derived CDR1 and CDR2 are SGHTA and FQGNSA. The junction had 5 bases not matched to a gene; V was cut back by 1 base and J by 9 bases. As DNA, the CDR3 is TGTGCCAGCAGCTTAGAGCGGGAGAGGGGTGAGCAGTTCTTC. It is translated as CASSLERERGEQFF.

V usage is TRBV13 and J usage is TRBJ1-1; 9 bases match TRBD1. The V and J ends lost 2 bases and 4 bases, in that order; junction bases with no gene match: 5. This CDR3 is built from 15 residues. Germline V CDR1 and CDR2: PRHDT, FYEKMQ (reference sequence). The chain's CDR3 is CASSLNRGRTTEAFF. The CDR3 region has the DNA TGTGCCAGCAGCTTAAACAGGGGGCGGACCACTGAAGCTTTCTTT.